The next 5 T cell receptor beta chains were all read from a single sample in a study of cytomegalovirus exposure and HLA in healthy donors. It was with 60 Vbeta and 13 Jbeta primers that the PCR ran. Sequencing used immunoSEQ multiplex PCR; TCRdb keeps in-frame clones, though not all of them. The sample records approximately 270,000 clones, 80% being singletons. Sequenced material: PBMCs. These receptors were taken from a girl aged 2 to 10 in good health and CMV-seronegative.

The chain has TRBV7-6 and TRBJ1-1, with D unresolved. Trimming pared 5 bases from V and 5 bases from J, leaving 12 bases between. Germline V gene lookup returns CDR1 SGHVS and CDR2 FNYEAQ. The CDR3 runs 13 residues. This chain's CDR3 is CASSIHPGTEAFF. In DNA form, the CDR3 reads TGTGCCAGCAGCATTCATCCGGGAACTGAAGCTTTCTTT.

The chain joins TRBV5-1 to TRBJ2-5; D is undetermined. The end of the DNA fits TRBJ2-7 better, so the J call may be wrong. CDR1 is SGHRS and CDR2 is YFSETQ in the germline V gene. The CDR3 runs 13 residues. The CDR3 protein is CASSLASSYEQYF. Here the CDR3 DNA reads TGCGCCAGCAGCTTGGCGAGTTCCTACGAGCAGTACTTC.

V is TRBV27 and J is TRBJ1-2, with D possibly being TRBD1 (6 bases). Germline lookup yields CDR1 MNHEY and CDR2 SMNVEV (reference sequence). The CDR3 consists of 15 residues. Trimming took off 0 bases at V and 2 bases at J, with 10 bases between the two ends. CDR3 protein: CASSLSAGANYGYTF. The CDR3 region has the DNA TGTGCCAGCAGTTTATCGGCAGGGGCAAACTATGGCTACACCTTC.

The chain couples TRBV6-1 to TRBJ1-6, with unresolved D. Trimming took 0 bases from V and 7 from J, leaving 13 bases between them. CDR1 is MNHNS and CDR2 is SASEGT in the germline V gene. The CDR3 extends over 16 amino acids. Written as DNA, the CDR3 is TGTGCCAGCAGTGAAGCGGTCGGAGCTGGGAATTCACCCCTCCACTTT. Amino acids: CASSEAVGAGNSPLHF.

The V and J genes are TRBV4-2 and TRBJ2-3; 12 nucleotides agree with TRBD2. The CDR3 is 20 residues long. The germline V gene encodes CDR1 LGHNA and CDR2 YNFKEQ. After removal of 1 base from V and 1 base from J, the junction contained 12 bases not matched to a gene. Written as DNA, the CDR3 is TGTGCCAGCAGCCAAGCCCCCCTCCTAGCGGGGGGGTCCGGCACAGATACGCAGTATTTT. Translating gives CASSQAPLLAGGSGTDTQYF.